A single sample gave rise to the 17 T cell receptor beta chains below, sequenced in a study of T cell clones after liver transplantation. Produced via immunoSEQ multiplex PCR; TCRdb's table is partial and in-frame only. Seen here are about 7,900 clones, around 80% observed once, and the top ten hold roughly 40%. The starting material was CD8+ T cells from blood, obtained before liver transplant. The receptors here all came from a human donor who received a liver transplant.

This clone occurred a few times. The chain carries TRBV28 and TRBJ2-5, with D tentatively TRBD1 (6 bases). Germline assignment: CDR1 MDHEN and CDR2 SYDVKM. The CDR3 is made up of 14 amino acids. Trimming took 7 bases from V and 5 from J, leaving 17 bases between them. Here the CDR3 reads CASTPGTFPETQYF. DNA for the CDR3: TGTGCCAGCACCCCGGGGACATTTCCGGAGACCCAGTACTTC.

CDR3 sequence reads: CASSPGITYEQYF. CDR3 bases: TGTGCCAGCAGTCCAGGGATTACCTACGAGCAGTACTTC. The V call is TRBV27, the J call TRBJ2-7; tentative D call: TRBD1 (5 bases). Germline CDR1 reads MNHEY; CDR2 reads SMNVEV (reference sequence). Trimming cost V 5 bases and J 2 bases, with 10 bases left between them. This CDR3 spans 13 amino acids.

This sequence joins TRBV2 and TRBJ2-7; TRBD1 aligns across 10 bases. From germline, CDR1 is SNHLY and CDR2 FYNNEI. V lost 4 bases and J lost 2; bases outside the gene matches: 2. The length of the CDR3 is 14 residues. CDR3 sequence: CASSGGQGAYEQYF. The CDR3 DNA reads as TGTGCCAGCAGTGGCGGACAGGGGGCCTACGAGCAGTACTTC.

The chain couples TRBV9 to TRBJ2-1; 11 nucleotides agree with TRBD2. Germline assignment: CDR1 SGDLS and CDR2 YYNGEE. CDR3 length equals 15 residues. V gave up 0 bases and J gave up 10 bases; unmatched junction bases: 6. CDR3 DNA sequence: TGTGCCAGCAGCGTAGTTAGCGGGGGGGCTTACGAGCAGTTCTTC. Its translation is CASSVVSGGAYEQFF.

This clone was observed a single time. The chain recombines TRBV28 with TRBJ2-3; D possibly corresponds to TRBD1 (6 bases). Trimming pared 1 base from V and 1 base from J, leaving 12 bases between. The CDR3 loop spans 16 amino acids. Germline CDR1 reads MDHEN; CDR2 reads SYDVKM. The chain's CDR3 is CASSLFGGAGTDTQYF. The CDR3 DNA reads as TGTGCCAGCAGTTTATTTGGGGGCGCTGGCACAGATACGCAGTATTTT.

This clone was counted only a few times. This rearrangement joins TRBV4-1 to TRBJ1-1; D call uncertain. The CDR3 has 13 amino acids. Germline assignment: CDR1 MGHRA and CDR2 YSYEKL. Trimming stripped 4 bases from V and 4 bases from J, with 10 bases between. CDR3 protein: CASSPVGSTEAFF. The CDR3 DNA is TGCGCCAGCAGCCCGGTGGGGAGCACTGAAGCTTTCTTT.

This chain joins TRBV29-1 and TRBJ1-1, with D maybe TRBD1 (6 bases). Trimming removed 1 base at V and 0 bases at J, with 9 bases between. Germline CDR1 is SQVTM and CDR2 is ANQGSEA. The CDR3 runs to 14 residues. This CDR3 reads CSVEVGGLNTEAFF. CDR3 nucleotides: TGCAGCGTTGAAGTTGGGGGCCTGAACACTGAAGCTTTCTTT. The full variable domain, with the rest looked up from reference TRBV29-1 and TRBJ1-1, is SAVISQKPSRDICQRGTSLTIQCQVDSQVTMMFWYRQQPGQSLTLIATANQGSEATYESGFVIDKFPISRPNLTFSTLTVSNMSPEDSSIYLCSVEVGGLNTEAFFGQGTRLTVV.

Relative to its sample, this clone is medium-sized. The sample has other DNA sequences that encode this CDR3 too. The rearrangement uses TRBV7-9 and TRBJ2-7; TRBD1 is a possible D gene (5 bases). Germline values: CDR1 SEHNR, CDR2 FQNEAQ (reference sequence). Trimming left V 4 bases short and J 2 bases short, with 12 bases between. There are 14 residues in the CDR3. The CDR3 protein is CASSSTGHPYEQYF. The DNA of the CDR3 is TGTGCCAGCAGCTCTACTGGACACCCCTACGAGCAGTACTTC.

This rearrangement joins TRBV9 to TRBJ2-4; TRBD1 aligns across 7 bases. This CDR3 comprises 14 residues. The trim removed 0 bases at V and 3 bases at J, leaving 0 bases unmatched. Germline V lookup: CDR1 SGDLS, CDR2 YYNGEE. The CDR3: CASSVAGGKNIQYF. The CDR3 DNA follows: TGTGCCAGCAGCGTAGCAGGGGGCAAAAACATTCAGTACTTC.

The chain links TRBV27 to TRBJ2-7; D gene unclear. CDR1 and CDR2 from the germline V gene are MNHEY and SMNVEV (reference sequence). The CDR3 totals 14 residues. V lost 0 bases to trimming and J lost 0 bases, with 6 bases between them. CDR3: CASSLSAGSYEQYF. For the CDR3, the DNA is TGTGCCAGCAGTTTATCGGCAGGCTCCTACGAGCAGTACTTC.

The chain recombines TRBV12-2 with TRBJ1-4; TRBD1, the table's D call, lacks a check against the DNA. TRBV12-2 is termed a pseudogene. This CDR3 contains 15 residues. The CDR3 is CASRFADRINEKLFF. CDR3 nucleotide sequence: TGTGCAAGTCGCTTCGCTGACAGGATTAATGAAAAACTGTTTTTT.

The chain is built from TRBV19 and TRBJ2-7, with D possibly TRBD1 on 6 matching bases. The V end lost 9 bases, the J end lost 6 bases, and 18 bases lay between the germline ends. The CDR3 has 13 residues. The germline gives CDR1 LNHDA, CDR2 SQIVND (reference sequence). CDR3 DNA sequence: TGTGCCAGCGGTTCACAGGGCTCTGGCGAGCAGTACTTC. Translated, it gives CASGSQGSGEQYF. The full variable domain, its missing parts supplied by reference TRBV19 and TRBJ2-7, is DGGITQSPKYLFRKEGQNVTLSCEQNLNHDAMYWYRQDPGQGLRLIYYSQIVNDFQKGDIAEGYSVSREKKESFPLTVTSAQKNPTAFYLCASGSQGSGEQYFGPGTRLTVT.

The chain has TRBV5-5 and TRBJ1-5; D call uncertain. Deletions cut 1 base from V and 0 bases from J, with 8 bases between. This CDR3 region has 15 residues. In germline, CDR1 is SGHKS, CDR2 YYEKEE (reference sequence). In DNA form, the CDR3 reads TGTGCCAGCAGCTTGATCAGGATTAGCAATCAGCCCCAGCATTTT. Translation gives CASSLIRISNQPQHF.

This clone is medium-sized within its sample. The chain recombines TRBV15 with TRBJ2-5; the D gene is possibly TRBD1 (6 bases). Germline CDR1 reads LNHNV; CDR2 reads YYDKDF (reference sequence). The CDR3 length is 13 residues. Between the trimmed V and J ends, which lost 8 bases and 4 bases, there was a span of 14 bases. The CDR3 protein is CATGQQGGETQYF. Here the CDR3 DNA reads TGTGCCACCGGGCAACAGGGCGGAGAGACCCAGTACTTC.

The CDR3 region has the DNA TGTGCCAGTAGTATCGGTTTCGACAGGGGGTACACAGATACGCAGTATTTT. Encoded protein: CASSIGFDRGYTDTQYF. The V gene is TRBV19, the J gene TRBJ2-3; 9 bases fit TRBD1. Per the germline V gene, CDR1 is LNHDA and CDR2 is SQIVND (reference sequence). The V segment lost 3 bases and the J segment 2 bases; nucleotides outside the gene matches: 9. The CDR3 length is 17 residues.

This sequence joins TRBV4-1 and TRBJ2-7; D not resolved. Germline V CDR1 and CDR2: MGHRA, YSYEKL. Trimming removed 1 base at V and 6 bases at J, with 10 bases between. The CDR3 loop spans 13 amino acids. As DNA, the CDR3 is TGCGCCAGCAGCCAAGGGTACTTTTCCGAGCAGTACTTC. Its translation: CASSQGYFSEQYF.

The genes are TRBV2 and TRBJ2-3; the match to TRBD1 covers 11 bases. V was clipped by 4 bases and J by 4 bases; unmatched bases: 4. The CDR3 is made up of 15 amino acids. Germline V gene data show CDR1 as SNHLY and CDR2 as FYNNEI. CDR3 DNA sequence: TGTGCCAGCAGTGCGGACAGGGGGCTCCCAGATACGCAGTATTTT. Its protein is CASSADRGLPDTQYF.